This passage covers 26 T cell receptor beta chains from one sample sequenced in a study of T-cell memory formation after mild COVID-19. From the 5' RACE reads, TCRdb called clonotypes with MiXCR, one entry per CDR3 protein. This sample has 210,000 or so distinct CDR3 sequences; 15% to 20% occur once, and the top ten carry about 2.4%. The sample comprised PBMCs or a T cell subset sorted from them (not recorded which). All receptors derive from an adult woman who had mild COVID-19 (a few samples of this study predate the infection). Cell type and time point are not known.

The V and J genes are TRBV5-4 and TRBJ2-5; D gene unclear. The germline V and J ends were trimmed by 1 base and 1 base, with 5 bases remaining between them. CDR1 and CDR2 (germline): SGHNT, YYREEE (reference sequence). The CDR3 covers 13 residues. The CDR3 is CASSLPSQETQYF. For the CDR3, the DNA is TGTGCCAGCAGCTTGCCCAGCCAAGAGACCCAGTACTTC.

V is TRBV10-3 and J is TRBJ2-1; no firm D call. Trimming pared 0 bases from V and 8 bases from J, leaving 8 bases between. This CDR3 region has 13 residues. Germline V CDR1 and CDR2: ENHRY, SYGVKD. Written as DNA, the CDR3 is TGTGCCATCAGTGAGTCTACGAAGGATGAGCAGTTCTTC. Translated: CAISESTKDEQFF.

This chain joins TRBV5-6 and TRBJ2-7; 10 bases are a match to TRBD2. Trimming cost V 3 bases and J 2 bases; bases outside gene matches: 5. There are 15 residues in the CDR3. Germline values: CDR1 SGHDT, CDR2 YYEEEE. The CDR3 here is CASSYLAGATYEQYF. DNA of the CDR3: TGTGCCAGCAGCTATCTAGCGGGAGCGACCTACGAGCAGTACTTC.

J is TRBJ2-1 and V is TRBV7-9; 8 nucleotides agree with TRBD2. The J segment lost 5 bases and the V segment lost 1 base, leaving 4 bases of the junction unmatched. Germline V gene lookup returns CDR1 SEHNR and CDR2 FQNEAQ (reference sequence). The CDR3 extends over 15 amino acids. The CDR3 DNA reads TGTGCCAGCAGCTTAGTAGCGGGAAAAGACAATGAGCAGTTCTTC. Protein product: CASSLVAGKDNEQFF.

This chain joins TRBV10-3 and TRBJ2-1, with D hard to call. V was clipped by 2 bases and J by 6 bases, with 11 bases between them. Germline V gene sequence: CDR1 ENHRY, CDR2 SYGVKD. This CDR3 is built from 14 residues. The CDR3 here is CAISEGQEFNEQFF. CDR3 nucleotides: TGTGCCATCAGTGAGGGTCAGGAATTCAATGAGCAGTTCTTC.

In its sample, this clonotype was seen once. The genes are TRBV20-1 and TRBJ2-1; TRBD1 is a possible D gene (6 bases). The germline V gene has CDR1 DFQATT and CDR2 SNEGSKA (reference sequence). The CDR3 has 14 amino acids. Trimming removed 6 bases at V and 0 bases at J, with 12 bases between. This CDR3 is CSAPSDSSYNEQFF. The CDR3 coding sequence is TGCAGTGCGCCCTCGGACAGCTCCTACAATGAGCAGTTCTTC.

The chain recombines TRBV6-5 with TRBJ2-1; 10 nucleotides line up with TRBD2. V shed 7 bases and J 9 bases; nucleotides not matched to a gene: 15. Germline CDR1 is MNHEY and CDR2 is SVGAGI. This CDR3 is 16 amino acids long. Written as DNA, the CDR3 is TGTGCCAGCACCACGTCCGGGACTAGCGAGGACGGTGAGCAGTTCTTC. This encodes CASTTSGTSEDGEQFF.

This chain joins TRBV5-1 and TRBJ2-1; either TRBD1 or TRBD2 may fit D (6 bases each). Trimming took 7 bases from V and 3 from J, leaving 23 bases between them. The germline V gene encodes CDR1 SGHRS and CDR2 YFSETQ. The CDR3 has 17 residues. The CDR3 sequence is CASQRGVGQTYYNEQFF. The CDR3 coding sequence is TGCGCCAGCCAGAGGGGGGTAGGGCAAACCTACTACAATGAGCAGTTCTTC.

The V and J genes are TRBV10-3 and TRBJ1-1; 12 positions agree with TRBD1. The CDR3 consists of 15 residues. Germline CDR1 reads ENHRY; CDR2 reads SYGVKD. V trimming: 2 bases; J trimming: 4 bases; junction bases outside the gene matches: 2. The CDR3 region has the DNA TGTGCCATCAGTGAGCCGGGACAGGGGGCCACTGAAGCTTTCTTT. Protein: CAISEPGQGATEAFF.

The sample holds a few counts of this clonotype. The rearrangement links TRBV18 to TRBJ1-3, with 7 bases matching TRBD1. The germline V gene has CDR1 KGHSH and CDR2 LQKENI. V dropped 6 bases and J dropped 0; count of bases not matched to a gene: 5. This CDR3 is built from 15 residues. The CDR3 protein is CASSTGADSGNTIYF. CDR3 sequence (DNA): TGTGCCAGCTCCACAGGGGCCGACTCTGGAAACACCATATATTTT.

This clonotype has at least ten counts. This sequence joins TRBV7-8 and TRBJ2-7, with 14 bases matching TRBD2. The CDR3 sequence is 15 residues long. CDR1 is SGHVS, CDR2 FQNEAQ, per germline. The trim removed 5 bases at V and 3 bases at J, leaving 3 bases unmatched. The DNA for the CDR3 is TGTGCCAGCAGCGAGACTAGCGGGAGGGGCTACGAGCAGTACTTC. Protein: CASSETSGRGYEQYF.

This clonotype came up a few times. V is TRBV4-2 and J is TRBJ1-2; D gene ambiguous. The CDR3 has 15 residues. The germline V gene has CDR1 LGHNA and CDR2 YNFKEQ. The germline V and J ends were trimmed by 0 bases and 0 bases, with 8 bases remaining between them. Here the CDR3 DNA reads TGTGCCAGCAGCCAAGACTCGGGTTCTAACTATGGCTACACCTTC. Amino acids: CASSQDSGSNYGYTF.

The sample holds a few counts of this clonotype. The gene calls are TRBV18 and TRBJ1-4; TRBD1 matches at 9 bases. CDR3 length: 14 amino acids. Germline V gives CDR1 KGHSH, CDR2 LQKENI. V dropped 6 bases and J dropped 7; count of bases not matched to a gene: 6. For the CDR3, the DNA is TGTGCCAGCTCTACAGGGGGCCGGGTTGAAAAACTGTTTTTT. It encodes CASSTGGRVEKLFF.

The rearrangement links TRBV2 to TRBJ2-2; possible D gene TRBD2, 5 bases. The CDR3 totals 14 residues. Trimming removed 6 bases from V and 7 bases from J, with 15 bases in between. Germline assignment: CDR1 SNHLY and CDR2 FYNNEI. This chain's CDR3 is CASSSGLLRGELFF. The CDR3 DNA follows: TGTGCCAGCAGCTCCGGACTGTTACGCGGGGAGCTGTTTTTT.

The sample holds a few counts of this clonotype. This rearrangement joins TRBV24-1 to TRBJ2-7; 9 nucleotides agree with TRBD1. This CDR3 is built from 15 residues. V lost 4 bases, J lost 5 bases, and 8 bases stayed unmatched. The germline V gene has CDR1 KGHDR and CDR2 SFDVKD. The CDR3 coding sequence is TGTGCCACCAGTGACCGAGACAGGGGGGACAACGAGCAGTACTTC. Translation gives CATSDRDRGDNEQYF.

This clonotype was counted only a few times. In DNA form, the CDR3 reads TGTGCCAGCAGTCGGGGCGGACTTTACGAGCAGTACTTC. Protein: CASSRGGLYEQYF. This chain connects TRBV6-1 to TRBJ2-7; D may correspond to TRBD1 or TRBD2 (5 bases each). Germline V gene lookup returns CDR1 MNHNS and CDR2 SASEGT. The CDR3 spans 13 residues. Between the trimmed V and J ends, which lost 5 bases and 4 bases, there was a span of 12 bases.

In its sample, this clonotype was seen a few times. V and J are TRBV30 and TRBJ1-6; the D is unclear. The germline V gene encodes CDR1 GTSNPN and CDR2 SVGIG (reference sequence). With 4 bases removed from V and 0 bases from J, the gap between germline ends came to 10 bases. The CDR3 contains 15 residues. The CDR3 coding sequence is TGTGCCTGGATTCTCCGAAGCTCCTATAATTCACCCCTCCACTTT. This translates into CAWILRSSYNSPLHF.

This sequence joins TRBV20-1 and TRBJ1-3, with TRBD1 matching over 8 bases. V lost 6 bases and J lost 4; bases outside the gene matches: 5. Germline CDR1 is DFQATT and CDR2 is SNEGSKA (reference sequence). The CDR3 is 13 amino acids. Here the CDR3 DNA reads TGCAGTGCGCCGACAGGGGTCGGAAACACCATATATTTT. Amino acids: CSAPTGVGNTIYF.

In this sample, this clonotype turned up many times. This rearrangement joins TRBV12-3 or TRBV12-4 to TRBJ1-2, with D perhaps matching TRBD1 (6 bases). This CDR3 is 15 amino acids long. The ends were cut back, 5 bases at V and 8 bases at J, with 21 bases in the middle. CDR3 nucleotide sequence: TGTGCCAGCAGTGCCGGTGGGGGCCCTAAGGAAGGCTACACCTTC. It encodes CASSAGGGPKEGYTF.

This clonotype was observed a handful of times. This chain connects TRBV4-2 to TRBJ1-1, with D hard to call. This CDR3 has 15 amino acids. Germline lookup yields CDR1 LGHNA and CDR2 YNFKEQ. The V end lost 0 bases, the J end lost 0 bases, and 8 bases lay between the germline ends. The CDR3: CASSQDSGLNTEAFF. Written as DNA, the CDR3 is TGTGCCAGCAGCCAAGATTCAGGATTGAACACTGAAGCTTTCTTT.

This clonotype occurred a few times. The gene calls are TRBV12-3 or TRBV12-4 and TRBJ1-3, with D hard to call. V was pared by 6 bases and J by 0 bases, with 6 bases between. The CDR3 covers 13 residues. CDR3 sequence (DNA): TGTGCCAGCAGCCTCGGCTCTGGAAACACCATATATTTT. Translation: CASSLGSGNTIYF.

This chain links TRBV28 with TRBJ1-1; D gene unclear. Germline V gives CDR1 MDHEN, CDR2 SYDVKM. The CDR3 is 15 amino acids. Trimming took off 1 base at V and 0 bases at J, with 9 bases between the two ends. The CDR3 DNA reads as TGTGCCAGCAGTTTATCGCGCTCAGTGAACACTGAAGCTTTCTTT. Translation: CASSLSRSVNTEAFF.

This chain uses TRBV5-6 with TRBJ2-5; TRBD2 is a possible D gene (5 bases). V lost 3 bases and J 2 bases, leaving 17 bases between the germline ends. The length of the CDR3 is 16 residues. Germline values: CDR1 SGHDT, CDR2 YYEEEE. The CDR3 DNA follows: TGTGCCAGCAGCTCCACTACTAGTAGACCTCAAGAGACCCAGTACTTC. It translates to CASSSTTSRPQETQYF.

This clonotype was counted at least ten times. The V call is TRBV11-2, the J call TRBJ1-2; maybe TRBD1 (5 bases). Germline V gene data show CDR1 as SGHAT and CDR2 as FQNNGV. Trimming cost V 1 base and J 4 bases, with 13 bases left between them. The CDR3 is made up of 15 amino acids. CDR3 protein: CASSLGSSGIYGYTF. CDR3 DNA sequence: TGTGCCAGCAGCTTAGGATCATCAGGGATCTATGGCTACACCTTC.

The rearrangement uses TRBV7-9 and TRBJ1-1; D ambiguous. CDR3 length: 13 amino acids. Germline CDR1 and CDR2: SEHNR and FQNEAQ (reference sequence). Trimming removed 2 bases from V and 10 bases from J, with 14 bases in between. Here the CDR3 reads CASSLTPTDRAFF. In DNA form, the CDR3 reads TGTGCCAGCAGCTTAACCCCGACCGACCGAGCTTTCTTT.

This clonotype has only a few counts. The chain joins TRBV20-1 to TRBJ2-3; TRBD2 agrees at 9 bases. The CDR3 runs 14 residues. V was clipped by 6 bases and J by 4 bases; unmatched bases: 8. Germline V gene lookup returns CDR1 DFQATT and CDR2 SNEGSKA (reference sequence). The CDR3 DNA reads TGCAGTGCGCCAATAGCGGGAGAGGCAGATACGCAGTATTTT. Its protein product is CSAPIAGEADTQYF.